The 6 T cell receptor beta chains listed next were all sequenced from one sample in a study of control samples from healthy donors and cancer patients. Generated by immunoSEQ multiplex PCR, the TCRdb table keeps only in-frame clones and is missing some. The table records over 150,000 clones, roughly 94% of them present only once. Sequenced: blood. Receptors originate from a man aged 40-55 years in good health.

The rearrangement uses TRBV3-1 (or the pseudogene TRBV3-2) and TRBJ2-7; D perhaps matches TRBD1 (6 bases). Germline loops: CDR1 LGHDT, CDR2 YNNKEL (reference sequence). V was pared by 4 bases and J by 2 bases, with 9 bases between. This CDR3 comprises 13 residues. CDR3 region: CASSLDSPYEQYF. The CDR3 region has the DNA TGTGCCAGCAGCCTGGACAGTCCCTACGAGCAGTACTTC.

The chain recombines TRBV9 with TRBJ2-7, with TRBD1 as a possible D gene (6 bases). The CDR3 has 13 amino acids. In germline, CDR1 is SGDLS, CDR2 YYNGEE. V was trimmed by 0 bases and J by 5 bases, leaving 9 bases between them. This CDR3 is CASSVGTGNEQYF. As DNA, the CDR3 is TGTGCCAGCAGCGTAGGAACAGGGAACGAGCAGTACTTC.

This clone occurred once. V and J are TRBV11-2 and TRBJ2-1; 10 positions agree with TRBD1. This CDR3 is built from 19 residues. Germline assignment: CDR1 SGHAT and CDR2 FQNNGV. The junction had 20 bases not matched to a gene; V was cut back by 5 bases and J by 7 bases. This chain's CDR3 is CASSQRTLRWDRGVNEQFF. CDR3 bases: TGTGCCAGCAGCCAAAGAACCCTCCGGTGGGACAGGGGAGTGAATGAGCAGTTCTTC.

V usage is TRBV6-2 or TRBV6-3 and J usage is TRBJ1-5; no clear D gene. This CDR3 spans 14 amino acids. The V gene lost 3 bases and the J gene lost 7 bases, with 13 bases spanning the gap. CDR1 is MNHEY, CDR2 SVGEGT, per germline. The chain's CDR3 is CASSYKGSEQPQHF. In nucleotides, the CDR3 is TGTGCCAGCAGTTATAAAGGTAGTGAACAGCCCCAGCATTTT.

The chain joins TRBV7-6 to TRBJ2-5; TRBD2 might be the D (6 bases). Germline V gives CDR1 SGHVS, CDR2 FNYEAQ. The CDR3 has 17 residues. The germline V and J ends were trimmed by 4 bases and 1 base, with 19 bases remaining between them. The CDR3 sequence: CASSSQARGRIQETQYF. The CDR3, as DNA: TGTGCCAGCAGCTCTCAGGCGCGGGGACGGATCCAAGAGACCCAGTACTTC.

The V gene is TRBV6-6, the J gene TRBJ2-7, with a possible D match to TRBD2 (6 bases). V lost 8 bases to trimming and J lost 2 bases, with 19 bases between them. CDR3 length: 15 amino acids. Germline lookup yields CDR1 MNHNY and CDR2 SVGAGI (reference sequence). This CDR3 reads CASRLGGGLAYEQYF. The CDR3 DNA is TGTGCCAGCCGACTCGGTGGAGGGCTGGCCTACGAGCAGTACTTC.